Here is one T cell receptor (beta chain) with its context. Only in-frame clones appear in the TCRdb table, and some are missing; sequencing was by immunoSEQ multiplex PCR. The sample has 490,000 or so clones; around 85% are singletons. The study drew participants aged roughly 18 to 89 years from approximately 23 US areas. The sample originates from a study of blood T cell repertoires in COVID-19. Study information: There were acute and convalescent COVID-19 samples, and they came from the United States, Italy and Spain.

The TCR was taken from a woman in her sixties or seventies who had recovered from COVID-19. The sample taken for sequencing was PBMCs or T cells enriched from blood (not recorded which).

The chain's CDR3 is CASSSGGGGEQETQYF. Here the CDR3 DNA reads TGCGCCAGCAGCTCTGGTGGCGGGGGGGAACAAGAGACCCAGTACTTC. The gene calls are TRBV5-1 and TRBJ2-5; 9 positions match TRBD2. V lost 3 bases to trimming and J lost 2 bases; unmatched junction nucleotides: 8. CDR1 and CDR2 (germline): SGHRS, YFSETQ. The CDR3 has 16 amino acids.